Listed here are 8 T cell receptor beta chains from one sample, sequenced in a study of blood T cells in healthy people across ages. A second about 7 to 12 cycle PCR used barcoded and J-beta primers. TCRdb redid the calling of the 5' RACE reads with MiXCR, one entry per CDR3 protein. Here the sample spans approximately 770,000 distinct CDR3 sequences, more than 45% being singletons. The sequenced sample was blood. The receptors originated from a man younger than 40 in good health.

Concerning this clonotype: A junction boundary mismatches the germline segment, possibly from a read error. The chain joins TRBV6-1 to TRBJ2-4, with D hard to call. Per germline, CDR1 MNHNS and CDR2 SASEGT. The length of the CDR3 is 14 residues. The DNA for the CDR3 is TGTGCCTGCAGTGATGGCTCCGTGATAAACATTCAGTACTTC. It encodes CACSDGSVINIQYF.

The rearrangement uses TRBV12-3 or TRBV12-4 and TRBJ2-7; D is perhaps TRBD1 (5 bases). Trimming took 3 bases from V and 3 from J, leaving 18 bases between them. The length of the CDR3 is 16 residues. This CDR3 reads CASSLGRSLILYEQYF. The CDR3 nucleotides are TGTGCCAGCAGTTTGGGGCGCTCTCTAATCCTCTACGAGCAGTACTTC.

V and J are TRBV12-3 or TRBV12-4 and TRBJ2-1; TRBD1 is a possible D gene (6 bases). The J call may be incorrect, as the DNA end agrees better with TRBJ2-7. The CDR3 is 12 residues long. The CDR3 sequence: CASSLAQGEQYF. The CDR3 DNA reads TGTGCCAGCAGTTTAGCGCAGGGGGAGCAGTACTTC.

The CDR3 DNA reads TGTGCCAGCAGCCTCCCCCCATCTCCCGGACGGGAAAAACTGTTTTTT. Translating it yields CASSLPPSPGREKLFF. The chain recombines TRBV28 with TRBJ1-4, with D unclear. This CDR3 has 16 amino acids. V lost 6 bases and J 8 bases, leaving 22 bases between the germline ends. From germline, CDR1 is MDHEN and CDR2 SYDVKM.

This clonotype occurred a few times. This chain uses TRBV12-3 or TRBV12-4 with TRBJ2-1; 10 bases fit TRBD1. Trimming at V came to 5 bases and at J to 0 bases, leaving 16 bases not matched to a gene. This CDR3 region has 20 residues. Here the CDR3 DNA reads TGTGCCAGCAGTATACATAGGACAGGGGGGCCGAAGAGCTCCTACAATGAGCAGTTCTTC. Amino acid sequence: CASSIHRTGGPKSSYNEQFF.

The rearrangement joins TRBV28 to TRBJ2-1; 9 bases are a match to TRBD1. The CDR3 contains 12 residues. V shed 6 bases and J 15 bases; nucleotides not matched to a gene: 9. Germline CDR1 MDHEN, CDR2 SYDVKM. The CDR3 here is CASSSGTGSWFF. Written as DNA, the CDR3 is TGTGCCAGCAGCTCCGGGACAGGGAGTTGGTTCTTC.

This clonotype appeared a few times. The chain uses TRBV20-1 and TRBJ2-5, with a tentative D call TRBD2 (6 bases). This CDR3 is 14 amino acids long. Trimming removed 4 bases from V and 5 bases from J, with 17 bases in between. The germline CDR1 and CDR2 sequences are DFQATT and SNEGSKA (reference sequence). The CDR3 DNA sequence: TGCAGTGCTACCCCCGCCGGGAGTACGGAGACCCAGTACTTC. It is translated as CSATPAGSTETQYF.

The rearrangement uses TRBV3-1 and TRBJ2-7; D is undetermined. With 1 base removed from V and 2 bases from J, the gap between germline ends came to 6 bases. Looked up from germline, CDR1 is LGHDT and CDR2 is YNNKEL (reference sequence). This CDR3 is built from 13 residues. CDR3 coding DNA: TGTGCCAGCAGCCAAGGAGAGGCCTACGAGCAGTACTTC. As protein: CASSQGEAYEQYF.